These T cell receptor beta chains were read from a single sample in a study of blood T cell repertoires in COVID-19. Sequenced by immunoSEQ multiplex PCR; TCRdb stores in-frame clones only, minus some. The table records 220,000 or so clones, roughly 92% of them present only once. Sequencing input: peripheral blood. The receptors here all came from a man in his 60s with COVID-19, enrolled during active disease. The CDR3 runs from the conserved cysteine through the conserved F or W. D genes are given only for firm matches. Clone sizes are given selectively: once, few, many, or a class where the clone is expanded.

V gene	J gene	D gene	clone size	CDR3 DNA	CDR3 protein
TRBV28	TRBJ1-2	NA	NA	TGTGCCAGCAGTTTGTCTGGGGCGCAGGGCTACACCTTC	CASSLSGAQGYTF
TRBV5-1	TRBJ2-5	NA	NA	TGCGCCAGCAGCTTGGGGGGAGGAGAGACCCAGTACTTC	CASSLGGGETQYF
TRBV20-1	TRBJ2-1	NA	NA	TGCAGTGCTAGTTGGCGGCCTAATGAGCAGTTCTTC	CSASWRPNEQFF
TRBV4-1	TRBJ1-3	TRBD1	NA	TGCGCCAGCAGCAGTGACAGGGGCCAGGGAAACACCATATATTTT	CASSSDRGQGNTIYF
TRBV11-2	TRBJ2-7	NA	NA	TGTGCCAGCAGCTTAGACGGCGGCATATTTGACTCCTACGAGCAGTACTTC	CASSLDGGIFDSYEQYF
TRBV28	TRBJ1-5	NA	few	TGTGCCAGCAGACAGGGTTTCAATCAGCCCCAGCATTTT	CASRQGFNQPQHF
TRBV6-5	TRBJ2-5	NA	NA	TGTGCCAGCACCAACCCCGGGACTCGAGGGACCCAGTACTTC	CASTNPGTRGTQYF
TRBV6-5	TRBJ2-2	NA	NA	TGTGCCAGCAGTTACCACGGCGCTCAGGGCACCGGGGAGCTGTTTTTT	CASSYHGAQGTGELFF
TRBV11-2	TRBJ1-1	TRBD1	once	TGTGCCAGCAGCTACCAGACAGGGACTCTGAACACTGAAGCTTTCTTT	CASSYQTGTLNTEAFF
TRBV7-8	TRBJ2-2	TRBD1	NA	TGTGCCAGCAGCACGGGACAGGGAAGAACCGGGGAGCTGTTTTTT	CASSTGQGRTGELFF
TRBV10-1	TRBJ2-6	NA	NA	TGCGCCAGCAGTCCCAGGGCCGGGCAGGATGGGGCCAACGTCCTGACTTTC	CASSPRAGQDGANVLTF
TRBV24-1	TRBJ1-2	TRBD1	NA	TGTGCCACCAGTGATTTGTACAGGGGGGATTACACCTTC	CATSDLYRGDYTF
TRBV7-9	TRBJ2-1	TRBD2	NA	TGTGCCAGCAGCTTTCCGGGACTAGCGGGATCCAATGAGCAGTTCTTC	CASSFPGLAGSNEQFF
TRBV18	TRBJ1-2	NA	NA	TGTGCCAGCTCACCCGGAGGGAACTATGGCTACACCTTC	CASSPGGNYGYTF
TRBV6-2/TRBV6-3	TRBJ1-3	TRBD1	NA	TGTGCCAGCAGTCCGTCCCCCGGGACAGGGGGCGTCGGAGTAAACACCATATATTTT	CASSPSPGTGGVGVNTIYF
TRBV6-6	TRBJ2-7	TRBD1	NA	TGTGCCAGCAACCCGGACAGGGTATCGGGCGAGCAGTACTTC	CASNPDRVSGEQYF